The 16 T cell receptor beta chains in this list originate from one sample, sequenced in a study of T-cell reconstitution after alpha-beta-depleted transplantation in children. Preparation of the TCRbeta library used unique molecular identifiers. TCRdb analysed the PCR reads with MiXCR anew, one entry per CDR3 protein. The sample carries around 96,000 distinct CDR3 sequences, 12% recorded once. The sample here was PBMCs from the stem cell graft donor, taken from the stem cell graft. The receptors derive from a human donor who donated a stem cell graft to a child with inherited bone marrow failure.

In this sample, this clonotype turned up many times. The chain links TRBV7-8 to TRBJ2-3; D is ambiguous. The CDR3 spans 12 residues. Looked up from germline, CDR1 is SGHVS and CDR2 is FQNEAQ. The germline V and J ends were trimmed by 1 base and 5 bases, with 4 bases remaining between them. For the CDR3, the DNA is TGTGCCAGCAGCTTAGAGGTAGATACGCAGTATTTT. Its protein is CASSLEVDTQYF.

This clonotype has a handful of counts. V is TRBV20-1 and J is TRBJ1-2, with 7 bases lining up with TRBD1. Losses at the gene ends were 6 bases for V and 8 bases for J; bases not matched to a gene: 15. In germline, CDR1 is DFQATT, CDR2 SNEGSKA (reference sequence). The CDR3 has 14 residues. This CDR3 reads CSATPGQAVRGYTF. CDR3 sequence (DNA): TGCAGTGCCACACCCGGACAGGCCGTGAGAGGCTACACCTTC.

This clonotype was seen repeatedly, ten times or more. The V gene is TRBV5-1, the J gene TRBJ2-5; TRBD1 agrees at 7 bases. Losses at the gene ends were 0 bases for V and 5 bases for J; bases not matched to a gene: 7. The CDR3 runs to 15 residues. Germline V CDR1 and CDR2: SGHRS, YFSETQ. The CDR3 DNA is TGCGCCAGCAGCTTGGCGGGACAGCCATGGGAGACCCAGTACTTC. Protein: CASSLAGQPWETQYF.

This clonotype was seen more than once but under ten times. The rearrangement uses TRBV4-2 and TRBJ2-1; 8 nucleotides line up with TRBD2. V shed 5 bases, J shed 3 bases, and the junction held 9 bases outside the gene matches. From germline, CDR1 is LGHNA and CDR2 YNFKEQ. This CDR3 has 16 amino acids. The CDR3 nucleotides read TGTGCCAGCAGCGGGCGCACTAGCGGAGGCTACAATGAGCAGTTCTTC. This codes for CASSGRTSGGYNEQFF.

There are many counts of this clonotype. This chain connects TRBV20-1 to TRBJ2-1; TRBD2 aligns across 14 bases. Germline V CDR1 and CDR2: DFQATT, SNEGSKA (reference sequence). V gave up 2 bases and J gave up 3 bases; unmatched junction bases: 6. This CDR3 is 17 amino acids long. CDR3 loop: CSARKGLAGANYNEQFF. In nucleotides, the CDR3 is TGCAGTGCTAGAAAGGGACTAGCGGGAGCTAACTACAATGAGCAGTTCTTC.

This clonotype showed up many times. V gene TRBV25-1 combines with J gene TRBJ1-1; the D is unclear. Trimming removed 1 base at V and 8 bases at J, with 11 bases between. Germline-derived CDR1 and CDR2 are MGHDK and SYGVNS. CDR3 length equals 13 residues. Here the CDR3 DNA reads TGTGCCAGCAGTGAATTTGGAACTCTCGAAGCTTTCTTT. Encoded protein: CASSEFGTLEAFF.

Many counts were recorded for this clonotype. The V and J genes are TRBV24-1 and TRBJ2-1; 8 bases agree with TRBD2. The CDR3 is 15 amino acids. Trimming at V came to 9 bases and at J to 0 bases, leaving 6 bases not matched to a gene. Germline V gene lookup returns CDR1 KGHDR and CDR2 SFDVKD. The CDR3 is CATGSGISSYNEQFF. The CDR3 nucleotides read TGTGCCACCGGTAGCGGGATAAGCTCCTACAATGAGCAGTTCTTC.

Many counts were recorded for this clonotype. This chain uses TRBV4-1 with TRBJ2-7; TRBD2 aligns across 14 bases. The V and J ends lost 5 bases and 5 bases, in that order; junction bases with no gene match: 11. The CDR3 covers 17 residues. Germline V gene sequence: CDR1 MGHRA, CDR2 YSYEKL. The CDR3 bases are TGCGCCAGCAGCGCAAGACTAGCGGGAGGGCCCAGAAACGAGCAGTACTTC. Its translation is CASSARLAGGPRNEQYF.

This clonotype was observed many times. This chain connects TRBV5-1 to TRBJ1-6; TRBD1 might be the D (5 bases). The V gene lost 4 bases and the J gene lost 7 bases, with 12 bases spanning the gap. Germline loops: CDR1 SGHRS, CDR2 YFSETQ. The CDR3 length is 14 residues. The CDR3 nucleotides read TGCGCCAGCAGCCGTGGGGCGGGGAATTCACCCCTCCACTTT. Amino acid sequence: CASSRGAGNSPLHF.

This clonotype was counted many times. This rearrangement joins TRBV5-1 to TRBJ2-7; D is perhaps TRBD2 (8 bases). This CDR3 is built from 15 residues. The V gene lost 0 bases and the J gene lost 2 bases, with 12 bases spanning the gap. The germline V gene encodes CDR1 SGHRS and CDR2 YFSETQ. This CDR3 reads CASSLAGGLAYEQYF. CDR3 in DNA: TGCGCCAGCAGCTTGGCAGGGGGACTAGCCTACGAGCAGTACTTC.

This clonotype was observed at least ten times. This chain uses TRBV10-3 with TRBJ2-2, with 7 nucleotides matching TRBD2. V lost 5 bases to trimming and J lost 1 base; unmatched junction nucleotides: 1. This CDR3 has 14 amino acids. Germline V lookup: CDR1 ENHRY, CDR2 SYGVKD. The CDR3 nucleotides are TGTGCCATCAGTATAGCGGGGAACACCGGGGAGCTGTTTTTT. Its translation is CAISIAGNTGELFF.

At least ten counts were recorded for this clonotype. V gene TRBV20-1 combines with J gene TRBJ2-3; 8 bases fit TRBD2. The J segment lost 4 bases and the V segment lost 3 bases, leaving 12 bases of the junction unmatched. Germline V gene sequence: CDR1 DFQATT, CDR2 SNEGSKA (reference sequence). This CDR3 has 16 amino acids. CDR3 loop: CSASIGSSGGPDTQYF. The CDR3 bases are TGCAGTGCTAGCATCGGGAGCAGCGGGGGTCCAGATACGCAGTATTTT.

This clonotype was counted between two and nine times. The chain recombines TRBV7-9 with TRBJ2-3, with TRBD1 identical over 9 bases. Losses at the gene ends were 4 bases for V and 3 bases for J; bases not matched to a gene: 2. CDR1 SEHNR and CDR2 FQNEAQ come from the germline V gene (reference sequence). The CDR3 runs to 14 residues. The CDR3 loop is CASSSGQGTDTQYF. CDR3 nucleotide sequence: TGTGCCAGCAGCTCCGGACAGGGGACAGATACGCAGTATTTT.

This clonotype has ten or more counts. The J gene is TRBJ2-7, the V gene TRBV5-1; possible D gene TRBD1, 6 bases. This CDR3 region has 14 residues. The V end was cut by 4 bases, the J end by 6 bases, with 17 bases between. Germline CDR1 and CDR2: SGHRS and YFSETQ. As DNA, the CDR3 is TGCGCCAGCAGCACCGGGACACCCCAGGGCGAGCAGTACTTC. It specifies CASSTGTPQGEQYF.

This clonotype was counted at least ten times. This chain connects TRBV28 to TRBJ2-7; maybe TRBD1 (6 bases). Germline V CDR1 and CDR2: MDHEN, SYDVKM. V lost 7 bases, J lost 0 bases, and 7 bases lay in between. The CDR3 totals 12 residues. CDR3 DNA: TGTGCCAGCAACAGGGTCTCCTACGAGCAGTACTTC. It specifies CASNRVSYEQYF.

Ten or more counts support this clonotype. One end of the junction is discordant with germline, which a read error may explain. This chain connects TRBV27 to TRBJ2-6, with D perhaps assigned TRBD1 or TRBD2 (5 bases each). CDR1 MNHEY and CDR2 SMNVEV come from the germline V gene (reference sequence). The CDR3 runs to 15 residues. CDR3 sequence reads: CASTGTDSGANFLTF. As DNA, the CDR3 is TGTGCCAGCACCGGGACCGACTCTGGGGCCAACTTCCTGACTTTC.